This TCR beta chain was observed in a study of T cell responses to AZD1222 COVID-19 vaccine. The assay was immunoSEQ multiplex PCR, and TCRdb's table has in-frame clones only and misses some. The table records more than 90,000 clones, about 86% of them present only once. On this clone itself: Its specificity is unknown.

Whole-study results and caveats: Just six AZD1222 recipients tested seropositive at baseline. Repertoire samples came only from after the peak T cell response. Close to half of spike-specific TCRs reportedly recognize unmutated variant regions.

The CDR3 sequence is 17 residues long. Unmatched junction bases numbered 15, after V lost 7 bases and J lost 2 bases. Germline loops: CDR1 MDHEN, CDR2 SYDVKM. This material consisted of peripheral blood, taken 28 days after the second AZD1222 dose. The receptor was derived from an adult who received the AZD1222 COVID-19 vaccine. The chain joins TRBV28 to TRBJ2-3; the match to TRBD2 covers 7 bases. The CDR3 protein is CASTTPIGLADTDTQYF. DNA of the CDR3: TGTGCCAGCACCACCCCTATCGGGCTAGCGGACACAGATACGCAGTATTTT.